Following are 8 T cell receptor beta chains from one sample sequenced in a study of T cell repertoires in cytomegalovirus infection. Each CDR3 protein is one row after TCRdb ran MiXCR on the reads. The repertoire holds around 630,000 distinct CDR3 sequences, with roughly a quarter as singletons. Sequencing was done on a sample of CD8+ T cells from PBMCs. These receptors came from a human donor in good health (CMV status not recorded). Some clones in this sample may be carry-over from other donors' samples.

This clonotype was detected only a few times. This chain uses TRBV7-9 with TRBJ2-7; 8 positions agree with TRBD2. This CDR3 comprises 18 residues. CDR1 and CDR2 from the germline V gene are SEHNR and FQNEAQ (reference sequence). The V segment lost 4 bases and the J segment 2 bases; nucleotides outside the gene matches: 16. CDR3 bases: TGTGCCAGCAGCTCTGTGGGGGCGGGTAGCGGGGTCCCCTACGAGCAGTACTTC. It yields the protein CASSSVGAGSGVPYEQYF.

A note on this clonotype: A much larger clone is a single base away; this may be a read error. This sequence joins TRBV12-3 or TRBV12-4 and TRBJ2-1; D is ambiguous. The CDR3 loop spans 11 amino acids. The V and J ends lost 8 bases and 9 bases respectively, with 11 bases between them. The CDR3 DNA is TGTGCCAGCTTTACCTCCGGTGAGCAGTTCTTC. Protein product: CASFTSGEQFF.

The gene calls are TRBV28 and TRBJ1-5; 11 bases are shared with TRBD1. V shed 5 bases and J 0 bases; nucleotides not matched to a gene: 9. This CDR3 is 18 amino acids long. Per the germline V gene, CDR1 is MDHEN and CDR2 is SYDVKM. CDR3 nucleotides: TGTGCCAGCAGTGCATACGGGACAGGGGGTGATAGCAATCAGCCCCAGCATTTT. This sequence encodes CASSAYGTGGDSNQPQHF.

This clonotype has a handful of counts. As DNA, the CDR3 is TGTGCCATCAGTGAGTCGACTCCCGGCTCCTACGAGCAGTACTTC. It specifies CAISESTPGSYEQYF. The V gene is TRBV10-3, the J gene TRBJ2-7; D unresolved. Germline loops: CDR1 ENHRY, CDR2 SYGVKD. V lost 0 bases and J 0 bases, leaving 9 bases between the germline ends. This CDR3 contains 15 residues.

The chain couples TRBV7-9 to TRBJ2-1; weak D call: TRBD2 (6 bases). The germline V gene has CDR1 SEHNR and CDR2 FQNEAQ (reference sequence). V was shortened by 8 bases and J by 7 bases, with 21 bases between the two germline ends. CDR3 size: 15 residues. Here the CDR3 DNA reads TGTGCCAGCGAATCCGGGCTAGCGACGAAAAATGAGCAGTTCTTC. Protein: CASESGLATKNEQFF. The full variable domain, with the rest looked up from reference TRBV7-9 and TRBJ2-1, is DTGVSQNPRHKITKRGQNVTFRCDPISEHNRLYWYRQTLGQGPEFLTYFQNEAQLEKSRLLSDRFSAERPKGSFSTLEIQRTEQGDSAMYLCASESGLATKNEQFFGPGTRLTVL.

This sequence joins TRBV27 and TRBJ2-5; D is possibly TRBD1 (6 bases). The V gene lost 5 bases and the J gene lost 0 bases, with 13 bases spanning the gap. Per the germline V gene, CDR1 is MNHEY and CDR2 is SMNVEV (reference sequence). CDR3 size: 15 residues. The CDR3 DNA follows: TGTGCCAGCAGTGTCCCCCGGGACAACCAAGAGACCCAGTACTTC. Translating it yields CASSVPRDNQETQYF.

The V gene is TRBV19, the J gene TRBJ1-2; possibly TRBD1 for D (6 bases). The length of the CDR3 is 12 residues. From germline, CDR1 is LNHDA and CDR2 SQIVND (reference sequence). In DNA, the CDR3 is TGTGTCAGCCTGGGACACAACTATGGCTACACCTTC. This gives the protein CVSLGHNYGYTF.

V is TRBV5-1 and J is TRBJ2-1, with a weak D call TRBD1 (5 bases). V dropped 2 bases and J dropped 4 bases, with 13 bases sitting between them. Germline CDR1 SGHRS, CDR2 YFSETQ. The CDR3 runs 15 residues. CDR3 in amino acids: CASSFLTGIYNEQFF. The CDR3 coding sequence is TGCGCCAGCAGCTTTTTAACAGGCATATACAATGAGCAGTTCTTC.